Listed below are T cell receptor beta chains from one sample, sequenced in a study of shared clonotypes between healthy human individuals. This table comes from immunoSEQ multiplex PCR, and its TCRdb copy is limited to in-frame clones, with some not included. Altogether 2 million to 2.5 million clones are present, roughly 95% being singletons, with the ten largest covering 0.13%. Sequencing was done on a sample of naive CD4+ T cells sorted from blood. The receptors here all came from a man aged 18-30 years in good health. Each CDR3 is given with its conserved first and last residue. D genes are given only for firm matches. Size tells how often a clone was seen (once, few, many) or the class of an expanded clone, and some rows leave it out.

V,D,size,J,CDR3,DNA
TRBV28,TRBD1,-,TRBJ1-1,CATEGARAFF,TGTGCCACCGAGGGGGCACGGGCTTTCTTT
TRBV5-1,-,-,TRBJ2-2,CASSADNWELFF,TGCGCCAGCAGCGCCGACAACTGGGAGCTGTTTTTT
TRBV4-1,-,-,TRBJ1-2,CASSQDQGYGYTF,TGCGCCAGCAGCCAGGATCAGGGGTATGGCTACACCTTC
TRBV6-5,TRBD1,-,TRBJ2-7,CASSPTGQGGNEQYF,TGTGCCAGCAGCCCCACGGGACAGGGAGGGAACGAGCAGTACTTC
TRBV5-1,TRBD1,-,TRBJ2-1,CASSFGQGAYNEQFF,TGCGCCAGCAGCTTTGGACAGGGGGCCTACAATGAGCAGTTCTTC
TRBV29-1,-,-,TRBJ2-1,CSVRSGQFNEQFF,TGCAGCGTGAGAAGTGGGCAGTTCAATGAGCAGTTCTTC
TRBV5-4,TRBD2,few,TRBJ2-1,CASSLWTSGGSEQFF,TGTGCCAGCAGCTTGTGGACTAGCGGGGGCAGTGAGCAGTTCTTC
TRBV10-3,-,few,TRBJ1-2,CAISGQPLGYGYTF,TGTGCCATCAGCGGACAGCCCCTGGGCTATGGCTACACCTTC
TRBV7-9,-,-,TRBJ2-2,CASSLRAHTGELFF,TGTGCCAGCAGCTTACGAGCGCACACCGGGGAGCTGTTTTTT
TRBV30,-,-,TRBJ2-1,CAWSGAVSYNEQFF,TGTGCCTGGAGTGGCGCGGTCTCCTACAATGAGCAGTTCTTC
TRBV11-3,-,few,TRBJ2-5,CASSLGIQETQYF,TGTGCCAGCAGCTTAGGGATCCAAGAGACCCAGTACTTC
TRBV6-5,TRBD2,-,TRBJ2-1,CASRISGLNEQFF,TGTGCCAGCAGAATTAGCGGGTTGAATGAGCAGTTCTTC
TRBV15,-,-,TRBJ1-5,CATSRGDQPQHF,TGTGCCACCAGCCGGGGGGATCAGCCCCAGCATTTT
TRBV19,-,-,TRBJ2-6,CASQDSPTSGANVLTF,TGTGCCAGCCAAGACAGTCCAACCTCTGGGGCCAACGTCCTGACTTTC
TRBV18,-,-,TRBJ1-1,CASSLPTGTNTEAFF,TGTGCCAGCTCACTGCCAACAGGGACGAACACTGAAGCTTTCTTT
TRBV19,-,once,TRBJ1-4,CASSIGGNDEKLFF,TGTGCCAGTAGTATTGGGGGGAATGACGAAAAACTGTTTTTT
TRBV18,-,-,TRBJ2-2,CASSLDSTGELFF,TGTGCCAGCTCCCTGGACAGCACCGGGGAGCTGTTTTTT
TRBV5-5,-,-,TRBJ2-7,CASSLSRKEQYF,TGTGCCAGCAGCTTGTCACGGAAAGAGCAGTACTTC
TRBV5-1,TRBD2,once,TRBJ2-3,CASRTSGTDTQYF,TGCGCCAGCCGGACTAGCGGAACAGATACGCAGTATTTT
TRBV5-1,TRBD1,-,TRBJ1-6,CASSLRTGTDSPLHF,TGCGCCAGCAGCCTAAGGACAGGGACGGATTCACCCCTCCACTTT
TRBV12-5,-,-,TRBJ2-3,CASGWGRRGPLGGTQYF,TGTGCTAGTGGTTGGGGCCGGCGGGGGCCCCTTGGGGGTACGCAGTATTTT
TRBV18,-,-,TRBJ2-3,CASSRTDSKDTQYF,TGTGCCAGCTCACGGACAGACTCCAAAGATACGCAGTATTTT
TRBV2,TRBD1,-,TRBJ2-2,CASRKDRGTGELFF,TGTGCCAGCAGAAAGGACAGGGGCACCGGAGAGCTGTTTTTT
TRBV5-1,-,-,TRBJ2-2,CASSLIGGTNTGELFF,TGCGCCAGCAGCTTGATCGGCGGGACAAACACCGGGGAGCTGTTTTTT
TRBV11-3,-,-,TRBJ2-7,CASSLQGIDEQYF,TGTGCCAGCAGCTTACAGGGTATTGACGAGCAGTACTTC
TRBV6-1,-,-,TRBJ2-7,CASSEGRGETYEQYF,TGTGCCAGCAGTGAAGGTAGGGGGGAAACCTACGAGCAGTACTTC
TRBV28,TRBD1,-,TRBJ1-6,CASSPNDRARNSPLHF,TGTGCCAGCAGTCCCAACGACAGGGCACGTAATTCACCCCTCCACTTT
TRBV30,-,-,TRBJ2-2,CAWSVLVRGGELFF,TGTGCCTGGAGTGTACTAGTTCGGGGCGGGGAGCTGTTTTTT
TRBV28,TRBD2,-,TRBJ2-2,CASSPLRTSGDTGELFF,TGTGCCAGCAGTCCCCTGCGGACTAGCGGGGACACCGGGGAGCTGTTTTTT
TRBV5-1,-,-,TRBJ2-6,CASSYRVSGANVLTF,TGCGCCAGCAGCTACAGGGTCAGTGGGGCCAACGTCCTGACTTTC
TRBV30,-,-,TRBJ2-3,CAWSVLLGRSSTDTQYF,TGTGCCTGGAGTGTACTGTTAGGGAGATCTAGCACAGATACGCAGTATTTT
TRBV5-1,TRBD1,-,TRBJ2-3,CASSKDRGLSSTDTQYF,TGCGCCAGCAGCAAGGACAGGGGGCTCTCTAGCACAGATACGCAGTATTTT
TRBV18,-,-,TRBJ1-4,CASSPPRQRNEKLFF,TGTGCCAGCTCACCACCGAGACAGAGGAATGAAAAACTGTTTTTT
TRBV5-4,-,-,TRBJ2-1,CASSSGGEIYNEQFF,TGTGCCAGCAGCTCGGGCGGGGAAATATACAATGAGCAGTTCTTC
TRBV29-1,-,-,TRBJ1-4,CSVMDLSNEKLFF,TGCAGCGTGATGGACCTTTCGAATGAAAAACTGTTTTTT
TRBV27,-,-,TRBJ2-6,CASSLSSGAYSGANVLTF,TGTGCCAGCAGTTTATCGTCGGGGGCTTACTCTGGGGCCAACGTCCTGACTTTC
TRBV5-1,TRBD2,-,TRBJ2-5,CASSLARTSGEIQETQYF,TGCGCCAGCAGCTTGGCCCGGACTAGCGGGGAGATCCAAGAGACCCAGTACTTC
TRBV2,TRBD2,-,TRBJ2-2,CASSELLAGTGELFF,TGTGCCAGCAGTGAATTACTAGCGGGAACCGGGGAGCTGTTTTTT
TRBV5-1,-,-,TRBJ1-5,CASSFSGNQPQHF,TGCGCCAGCAGCTTTTCGGGGAATCAGCCCCAGCATTTT
TRBV30,-,-,TRBJ1-3,CAWGVRDTIYF,TGTGCCTGGGGTGTAAGGGACACCATATATTTT
TRBV5-6,-,-,TRBJ2-1,CASSWANEQFF,TGTGCCAGCAGCTGGGCAAATGAGCAGTTCTTC
TRBV27,-,-,TRBJ2-3,CASSLYPARTDTQYF,TGTGCCAGCAGTTTATATCCGGCTCGCACAGATACGCAGTATTTT
TRBV10-3,TRBD1,-,TRBJ2-7,CAIRRSGQGPYEQYF,TGTGCCATCAGAAGATCTGGACAGGGCCCCTACGAGCAGTACTTC
TRBV4-1,TRBD2,-,TRBJ2-5,CASSQMVGGRPSPQETQYF,TGCGCCAGCAGCCAAATGGTCGGCGGGAGGCCCAGCCCCCAAGAGACCCAGTACTTC
TRBV10-2,TRBD1,-,TRBJ2-7,CASSGPGQGIYEQYF,TGCGCCAGCAGTGGCCCGGGACAGGGAATCTACGAGCAGTACTTC
TRBV18,-,-,TRBJ2-5,CASSSLETQYF,TGTGCCAGCTCCTCACTGGAGACCCAGTACTTC
TRBV19,TRBD1,once,TRBJ1-5,CASSEGQGVGPQHF,TGTGCCAGTAGTGAGGGACAGGGTGTAGGGCCCCAGCATTTT
TRBV28,-,-,TRBJ2-7,CASSLFDREGYEQYF,TGTGCCAGCAGTCTATTCGACAGGGAGGGCTACGAGCAGTACTTC
TRBV7-9,-,-,TRBJ2-3,CASSSKNANTDTQYF,TGTGCCAGCAGCTCAAAAAATGCGAACACAGATACGCAGTATTTT
TRBV27,-,-,TRBJ2-3,CASSSTSLGTDTQYF,TGTGCCAGCAGTTCCACTAGCTTAGGCACAGATACGCAGTATTTT
TRBV19,-,-,TRBJ1-1,CASSIAGWTEAFF,TGTGCCAGTAGTATAGCAGGGTGGACTGAAGCTTTCTTT
TRBV18,-,-,TRBJ1-2,CASSSSTSNYGYTF,TGTGCCAGCTCGTCGAGTACCTCTAACTATGGCTACACCTTC
TRBV6-6,-,-,TRBJ2-2,CASSLLASTGELFF,TGTGCCAGCAGCCTGTTAGCTTCCACCGGGGAGCTGTTTTTT
TRBV28,TRBD2,-,TRBJ2-1,CASSSLGLGGGNEQFF,TGTGCCAGCAGTTCTCTCGGACTAGGAGGTGGGAATGAGCAGTTCTTC
TRBV2,-,-,TRBJ2-2,CASSDKGYTGELFF,TGTGCCAGCAGTGACAAAGGGTACACCGGGGAGCTGTTTTTT
TRBV13,TRBD2,-,TRBJ2-7,CASTPGTRSYEQYF,TGTGCCAGCACCCCCGGGACTAGATCCTACGAGCAGTACTTC
TRBV6-1,-,-,TRBJ2-7,CASSEQGGFSFEQYF,TGTGCCAGCAGTGAACAGGGTGGGTTTAGCTTCGAGCAGTACTTC
TRBV7-2,-,-,TRBJ2-6,CASSLGGSGANILTF,TGTGCCAGCAGCTTAGGAGGCTCTGGGGCCAACATCCTGACTTTC
TRBV18,-,-,TRBJ2-7,CASSPGLSNEQYF,TGTGCCAGCTCACCAGGCCTGTCCAACGAGCAGTACTTC